This entry lists 17 T cell receptor beta chains sequenced from one sample in a study of T cells in Graves' hyperthyroidism and ophthalmopathy (dated by TCRdb to the late 2010s). Receptors were amplified or captured by multiplex PCR. Reads for this sample came from an Illumina HiSeq 2000. The TCR beta CDR3 regions were amplified from the RNA transcripts. The first round of RT-PCR for the TCR CDR3 was performed with the HTBI primer set and the Qiagen OneStep RT-PCR kit. TCRdb applied fastp at Q25 and MiXCR to the public reads, then kept only in-frame beta chains. Rows with one shared CDR3 protein collapse into an entry with the most common genes and DNA. This sample gives hundreds of thousands of distinct CDR3 sequences in total; roughly 16% of them show up just once. Roughly 3% of the sample lies in the top ten. The specimen was blood. The receptors were sampled from a woman aged 40 to 50 with Graves' ophthalmopathy.

The J gene is TRBJ2-7, the V gene TRBV7-9; the match to TRBD2 covers 10 bases. The trim removed 5 bases at V and 0 bases at J, leaving 4 bases unmatched. The CDR3 covers 15 residues. Germline CDR1 SEHNR, CDR2 FQNEAQ (reference sequence). CDR3 bases: TGTGCCAGCAGCCCTAGCGGGGGCCTCTCCTACGAGCAGTACTTC. Translated: CASSPSGGLSYEQYF.

The sample holds many counts of this clonotype. V and J are TRBV20-1 and TRBJ2-7; 8 bases agree with TRBD2. CDR3 size: 15 residues. Germline trimming cut 0 bases from V and 4 bases from J; bases unmatched to any gene: 8. Germline V gene lookup returns CDR1 DFQATT and CDR2 SNEGSKA (reference sequence). CDR3 sequence (DNA): TGCAGTGCTAGAGATCTGAGCGGGAGAGGATACGAGCAGTACTTC. Encoded protein: CSARDLSGRGYEQYF.

This clonotype was found many times. The gene calls are TRBV20-1 and TRBJ2-3; 8 bases fit TRBD1. V was clipped by 5 bases and J by 1 base; unmatched bases: 17. This CDR3 is built from 18 residues. Germline values: CDR1 DFQATT, CDR2 SNEGSKA (reference sequence). CDR3 nucleotide sequence: TGCAGTGCTCCCAACCGCCAGGGGGCTACGCACGGCACAGATACGCAGTATTTT. It is translated as CSAPNRQGATHGTDTQYF.

Ten or more counts support this clonotype. The V call is TRBV11-2, the J call TRBJ2-5; 8 nucleotides line up with TRBD1. The germline CDR1 and CDR2 sequences are SGHAT and FQNNGV. The V and J ends lost 6 bases and 2 bases, in that order; junction bases with no gene match: 5. The CDR3 has 14 residues. CDR3 in amino acids: CASSRTGRQETQYF. As DNA, the CDR3 is TGTGCCAGCAGTCGGACAGGGCGACAAGAGACCCAGTACTTC. The full variable domain, completed using reference TRBV11-2 and TRBJ2-5, is EAGVAQSPRYKIIEKRQSVAFWCNPISGHATLYWYQQILGQGPKLLIQFQNNGVVDDSQLPKDRFSAERLKGVDSTLKIQPAKLEDSAVYLCASSRTGRQETQYFGPGTRLLVL.

The rearrangement joins TRBV10-3 to TRBJ1-5; D gene uncertain. Germline V gives CDR1 ENHRY, CDR2 SYGVKD. V lost 3 bases and J lost 5, with 8 bases in between. The CDR3 sequence is 13 residues long. Here the CDR3 DNA reads TGTGCCATCAGTGAAGGTCGGGATCAGCCCCAGCATTTT. Translation: CAISEGRDQPQHF.

This clonotype turned up a few times. The CDR3 loop is CASSSPALTQETQYF. The DNA for the CDR3 is TGTGCCAGCAGTTCCCCGGCCCTTACTCAGGAGACCCAGTACTTC. This chain uses TRBV6-1 with TRBJ2-5; D remains ambiguous. Trimming took off 5 bases at V and 5 bases at J, with 18 bases between the two ends. Germline CDR1 MNHNS, CDR2 SASEGT. This CDR3 has 15 amino acids.

The rearrangement uses TRBV4-1 and TRBJ2-1; D remains ambiguous. CDR3 length: 13 residues. The V end lost 1 base, the J end lost 4 bases, and 5 bases lay between the germline ends. CDR1 and CDR2 (germline): MGHRA, YSYEKL. The chain's CDR3 is CASSQARYNEQFF. The CDR3 nucleotides are TGCGCCAGCAGCCAAGCTCGTTACAATGAGCAGTTCTTC.

This clonotype was counted many times. V is TRBV28 and J is TRBJ2-1; the D gene is possibly TRBD1 (5 bases). CDR3 length equals 14 residues. The V gene's germline CDR1 is MDHEN and CDR2 SYDVKM. Trimming stripped 3 bases from V and 7 bases from J, with 13 bases between. This chain's CDR3 is CASSLSGPLNEQFF. CDR3 coding DNA: TGTGCCAGCAGTTTGTCAGGGCCGCTTAATGAGCAGTTCTTC.

With regard to this clonotype: The final CDR3 position lacks the conserved phenylalanine or tryptophan, pointing to a likely read error. The chain is built from TRBV19 and TRBJ1-5; D call uncertain. Trimming shortened V by 0 bases and J by 3 bases, and 15 bases separated the two germline ends. Germline lookup yields CDR1 LNHDA and CDR2 SQIVND (reference sequence). The CDR3 is 17 residues long. The DNA for the CDR3 is TGTGCCAGTAGTATAGATTTGTGGTTCGGGAACAATCAGCCCCAGCATTCT. Encoded protein: CASSIDLWFGNNQPQHS.

CDR3 sequence (DNA): TGTGCCAGCAGACGGACAGGGGTCAATGAGCAGTTCTTC. It is translated as CASRRTGVNEQFF. The rearrangement joins TRBV7-2 to TRBJ2-1, with 9 bases identical to TRBD1. With 6 bases clipped from V and 6 bases from J, the junction kept 3 bases outside the gene matches. CDR1 SGHTA and CDR2 FQGNSA come from the germline V gene. The CDR3 has 13 residues.

This clonotype was recorded many times. V usage is TRBV5-1 and J usage is TRBJ2-1, with TRBD1 matching over 9 bases. The CDR3 loop spans 15 amino acids. The V gene's germline CDR1 is SGHRS and CDR2 YFSETQ. Trimming cost V 3 bases and J 0 bases; bases outside gene matches: 1. The CDR3 DNA is TGCGCCAGCAGCTCGGGACAGGGCTCCTACAATGAGCAGTTCTTC. Its translation: CASSSGQGSYNEQFF.

Many counts were recorded for this clonotype. V is TRBV12-3 or TRBV12-4 and J is TRBJ2-7, with 7 bases fitting TRBD2. The CDR3 length is 15 residues. Germline trimming cut 6 bases from V and 6 bases from J; bases unmatched to any gene: 14. The CDR3 reads CASSPGAGVFFEQYF. The CDR3 nucleotides read TGTGCCAGCAGCCCCGGTGCGGGAGTGTTCTTCGAGCAGTACTTC.

V usage is TRBV12-3 or TRBV12-4 and J usage is TRBJ1-2; D remains ambiguous. The length of the CDR3 is 14 residues. V was clipped by 5 bases and J by 8 bases, with 18 bases between them. The CDR3 protein is CASSVGSGMGGYTF. The CDR3 DNA sequence: TGTGCCAGCAGTGTGGGTTCGGGGATGGGGGGCTACACCTTC.

This clonotype came up a few times. This rearrangement joins TRBV29-1 to TRBJ2-2; 8 bases are shared with TRBD2. CDR3 length equals 14 residues. Trimming cost V 4 bases and J 7 bases; bases outside gene matches: 8. CDR1 SQVTM and CDR2 ANQGSEA come from the germline V gene. CDR3 DNA sequence: TGCAGCGTTGTGGTTAGCGGGACTGGCGGGGAGCTGTTTTTT. This sequence encodes CSVVVSGTGGELFF.

This clonotype was counted at least ten times. This chain joins TRBV29-1 and TRBJ1-1; no clear D gene. The CDR3 extends over 13 amino acids. Germline V CDR1 and CDR2: SQVTM, ANQGSEA. Trimming took 7 bases from V and 3 from J, leaving 15 bases between them. The CDR3 DNA follows: TGCAGCGCGTCCCACCCCGGCGACACTGAAGCTTTCTTT. Translation gives CSASHPGDTEAFF.

The V gene is TRBV5-1, the J gene TRBJ2-7; a weak D match, TRBD1 (6 bases). This CDR3 has 16 residues. Trimming took 4 bases from V and 3 from J, leaving 20 bases between them. Germline V gives CDR1 SGHRS, CDR2 YFSETQ. In nucleotides, the CDR3 is TGCGCCAGCAGCCCCGTCACCAGGACAGACAACTACGAGCAGTACTTC. The encoded protein is CASSPVTRTDNYEQYF.

V is TRBV7-9 and J is TRBJ1-4; the match to TRBD1 covers 7 bases. The germline gives CDR1 SEHNR, CDR2 FQNEAQ (reference sequence). J was trimmed by 8 bases and V by 0 bases; bases with no gene match: 9. The CDR3 spans 16 residues. CDR3 sequence: CASSLAQGTRIEKLFF. CDR3 coding DNA: TGTGCCAGCAGCTTAGCACAGGGGACACGAATCGAAAAACTGTTTTTT. Drawing the rest from reference TRBV7-9 and TRBJ1-4, the complete variable domain is DTGVSQNPRHKITKRGQNVTFRCDPISEHNRLYWYRQTLGQGPEFLTYFQNEAQLEKSRLLSDRFSAERPKGSFSTLEIQRTEQGDSAMYLCASSLAQGTRIEKLFFGSGTQLSVL.